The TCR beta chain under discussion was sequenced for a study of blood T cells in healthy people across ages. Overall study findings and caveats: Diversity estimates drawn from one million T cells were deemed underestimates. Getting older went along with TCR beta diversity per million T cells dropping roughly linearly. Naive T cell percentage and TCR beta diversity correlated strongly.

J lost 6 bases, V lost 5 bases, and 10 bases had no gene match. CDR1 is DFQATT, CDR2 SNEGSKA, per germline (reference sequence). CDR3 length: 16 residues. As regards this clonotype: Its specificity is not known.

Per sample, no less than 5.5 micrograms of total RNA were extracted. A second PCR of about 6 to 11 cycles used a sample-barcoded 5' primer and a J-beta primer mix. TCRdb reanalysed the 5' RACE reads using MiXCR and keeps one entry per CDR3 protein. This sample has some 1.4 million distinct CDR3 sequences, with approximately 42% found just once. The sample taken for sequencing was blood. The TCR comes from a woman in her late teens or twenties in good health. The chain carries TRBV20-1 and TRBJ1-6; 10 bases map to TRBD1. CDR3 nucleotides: TGCAGTGCTGTCCAGGCCGGGACAGGGGTTAATTCACCCCTCCACTTT. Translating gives CSAVQAGTGVNSPLHF.